The T cell receptor beta chain described here comes from a study of T-cell reconstitution after alpha-beta-depleted transplantation in children. Study-level findings and limits: Elevated TCRbeta diversity at day 60 was traced, in some patients, to surviving recipient T cells and thymic progenitors. A year post-transplant, T-cell counts and diversity derived mostly from newly produced T cells. Reportedly, only several hundred clones from non-depleted graft cells drove alpha-beta T-cell counts at about two months.

The CDR3 has 14 residues. Using unique molecular identifiers, the investigators prepared the TCRbeta library. TCRdb recomputed calls from the PCR reads with MiXCR, one row per CDR3 protein. Here the sample spans roughly 300,000 distinct CDR3 sequences, 9.5% to 13% being singletons. In its sample, this clonotype was seen many times. Its specificity is unknown. The junction departs from germline at one end; a sequencing error may be responsible. This receptor was taken from a male patient under 10 years old who had a stem cell transplant for chronic granulomatous disease, so the T cells may come from the graft donor. The chain has TRBV12-3 or TRBV12-4 and TRBJ2-7; 12 bases are shared with TRBD2. The sample consisted of peripheral blood, taken 180 days after TCRalphabeta/CD19-depleted stem cell transplant. The CDR3 spells CASSLAGGPHEQYF. The CDR3 bases are TGTGCCAGCAGTCTAGCGGGAGGGCCCCACGAGCAGTACTTC.